One sample yielded the 21 T cell receptor beta chains listed below, sequenced in a study of regulatory T cells in long-lasting Graves disease. Assembly of TCR beta libraries relied on iRepertoire HTBI primers together with Arm-PCR of CDR3 regions. TCRdb recomputed calls from the multiplex PCR reads with MiXCR, one row per CDR3 protein. The table includes about 470,000 distinct CDR3 sequences, less than 25% detected once. Time point here: persistent/refractory GD, antithyroid drugs over 5 years with positive TRAb. Extracted PBMC RNA gave rise to the TCR library. This material consisted of peripheral blood mononuclear cells (PBMCs), taken when the disease was refractory, from a patient treated with antithyroid drugs. These receptors all come from a female donor with Graves disease.

This clonotype has more than one count but fewer than ten. The rearrangement uses TRBV7-3 and TRBJ2-3, with D perhaps matching TRBD2 (6 bases). Trimming cost V 3 bases and J 0 bases, with 10 bases left between them. The CDR3 contains 15 residues. Germline loops: CDR1 SGHTA, CDR2 FQGTGA. As DNA, the CDR3 is TGTGCCAGCAGCTTTTCCGGGGGTAGCACAGATACGCAGTATTTT. Its protein product is CASSFSGGSTDTQYF. Using reference TRBV7-3 and TRBJ2-3 for the parts outside the CDR3, the full variable domain is GAGVSQTPSNKVTEKGKYVELRCDPISGHTALYWYRQSLGQGPEFLIYFQGTGAADDSGLPNDRFFAVRPEGSVSTLKIQRTERGDSAVYLCASSFSGGSTDTQYFGPGTRLTVL.

This clonotype turned up a few times. This chain uses TRBV20-1 with TRBJ2-1; possible D gene TRBD2, 5 bases. Trimming shortened V by 5 bases and J by 5 bases, and 19 bases separated the two germline ends. Germline V gene data show CDR1 as DFQATT and CDR2 as SNEGSKA (reference sequence). The CDR3 is 15 residues long. CDR3 in amino acids: CSAYPASGFDNEQFF. The CDR3 nucleotides read TGCAGTGCTTACCCAGCCTCGGGGTTTGACAATGAGCAGTTCTTC.

Concerning this clonotype: This is likely an artifact of a read error, given a far larger clone one base away. The chain links TRBV12-3 or TRBV12-4 to TRBJ2-1, with a weak D call TRBD2 (6 bases). The CDR3 length is 13 residues. The CDR3 here is CASSPRGFDERFF. In DNA form, the CDR3 reads TGTGCCAGCAGTCCCCGGGGGTTTGATGAGCGGTTCTTC.

This clonotype was detected many times. The CDR3 bases are TGTGCCAGCAGTTACTCAACTAGGGGCGAGCAGTACTTC. This encodes CASSYSTRGEQYF. The V call is TRBV6-2 or TRBV6-3, the J call TRBJ2-7; D may match TRBD1 or TRBD2 (5 bases each). Germline CDR1 MNHEY, CDR2 SVGEGT. The V gene lost 0 bases and the J gene lost 6 bases, with 9 bases spanning the gap. This CDR3 region has 13 residues.

This clonotype was found many times. V is TRBV7-8 and J is TRBJ1-5, with a possible D match to TRBD1 (6 bases). Germline V gene lookup returns CDR1 SGHVS and CDR2 FQNEAQ. CDR3 size: 15 residues. V was shortened by 2 bases and J by 5 bases, with 13 bases between the two germline ends. CDR3 DNA sequence: TGTGCCAGCAGCTTAATGGGGGCCTCGTATCAGCCCCAGCATTTT. Amino acid sequence: CASSLMGASYQPQHF.

V gene TRBV5-6 combines with J gene TRBJ2-6; D may be TRBD2 (6 bases). This CDR3 has 18 amino acids. Between the trimmed V and J ends, which lost 4 bases and 4 bases, there was a span of 21 bases. Germline CDR1 and CDR2: SGHDT and YYEEEE. The CDR3 loop reads CASSPYGGLVSGANVLTF. CDR3 nucleotides: TGTGCCAGCAGCCCTTATGGAGGGTTAGTTTCAGGGGCCAACGTCCTGACTTTC.

This clonotype came up a few times. V usage is TRBV6-1 and J usage is TRBJ1-3; D gene uncertain. Trimming removed 8 bases from V and 0 bases from J, with 8 bases in between. CDR1 and CDR2 from the germline V gene are MNHNS and SASEGT. This CDR3 spans 13 amino acids. CDR3 protein: CASSRSSGNTIYF. The DNA of the CDR3 is TGTGCCAGCTCCCGAAGCTCTGGAAACACCATATATTTT.

This clonotype was counted many times. The rearrangement uses TRBV12-3 or TRBV12-4 and TRBJ1-6; tentatively, D is TRBD1 (6 bases). The V and J ends lost 7 bases and 9 bases respectively, with 19 bases between them. The CDR3 runs to 15 residues. CDR3 sequence reads: CASIQGRFGISPLHF. The CDR3 DNA is TGTGCCAGCATCCAGGGGCGCTTCGGAATTTCACCCCTCCACTTT.

This clonotype was observed many times. This chain's CDR3 is CASSLALAGEQYF. In DNA form, the CDR3 reads TGCGCCAGCAGCTTGGCGCTAGCAGGCGAGCAGTACTTC. The chain couples TRBV5-1 to TRBJ2-7, with D perhaps TRBD2 (5 bases). V was cut by 0 bases and J by 6 bases, with 10 bases left in between. The germline V gene encodes CDR1 SGHRS and CDR2 YFSETQ. The CDR3 runs 13 residues.

This clonotype appeared a few times. The rearrangement links TRBV5-1 to TRBJ2-7; 9 positions agree with TRBD1. This CDR3 comprises 15 residues. The germline gives CDR1 SGHRS, CDR2 YFSETQ. The V and J ends lost 0 bases and 2 bases, in that order; junction bases with no gene match: 3. The CDR3 protein is CASSLGTGAPYEQYF. The CDR3 DNA reads as TGCGCCAGCAGCTTGGGGACAGGGGCTCCCTACGAGCAGTACTTC.

A few counts support this clonotype. The junction and the germline gene differ at one end; a read error may be behind it. The chain employs TRBV14 and TRBJ2-7, with unresolved D. This CDR3 comprises 15 residues. Germline lookup yields CDR1 SGHDN and CDR2 FVKESK. In DNA form, the CDR3 reads TGTGCCAGCAGCCAAGATCAGTACAAGGCCTACAAGCAGTACTTC. This encodes CASSQDQYKAYKQYF.

V gene TRBV4-1 combines with J gene TRBJ1-4; TRBD1 matches 7 bases. V shed 3 bases and J 15 bases; nucleotides not matched to a gene: 4. The CDR3 consists of 11 residues. Looked up from germline, CDR1 is MGHRA and CDR2 is YSYEKL. CDR3 loop: CASSHGTVLFF. The CDR3 DNA sequence: TGCGCCAGCAGCCATGGGACAGTTTTGTTTTTT.

This clonotype was detected ten times or more. This rearrangement joins TRBV12-3 or TRBV12-4 to TRBJ2-7, with D possibly TRBD1 on 5 matching bases. The CDR3 consists of 14 residues. The V end lost 3 bases, the J end lost 3 bases, and 12 bases lay between the germline ends. CDR3 in DNA: TGTGCCAGCAGTTTCGAACAGGCCATCTACGAGCAGTACTTC. It translates to CASSFEQAIYEQYF.

This clonotype was counted at least ten times. The chain has TRBV28 and TRBJ1-5; D gene unclear. Germline V gives CDR1 MDHEN, CDR2 SYDVKM. The CDR3 extends over 14 amino acids. V lost 5 bases and J lost 9, with 17 bases in between. The CDR3 loop reads CASSEYPTPRPQHF. CDR3 nucleotides: TGTGCCAGCAGTGAATATCCGACCCCTCGGCCCCAGCATTTT.

This clonotype was seen once. The V gene is TRBV5-5, the J gene TRBJ2-1; 10 nucleotides match TRBD2. The J segment lost 8 bases and the V segment lost 0 bases, leaving 5 bases of the junction unmatched. Germline-derived CDR1 and CDR2 are SGHKS and YYEKEE (reference sequence). This CDR3 comprises 15 residues. Here the CDR3 reads CASSLGAGGLYEQFF. The CDR3 bases are TGTGCCAGCAGCTTGGGAGCGGGAGGGCTCTATGAGCAGTTCTTC. The full variable domain, in which reference TRBV5-5 and TRBJ2-1 provide the parts outside the CDR3, is DAGVTQSPTHLIKTRGQQVTLRCSPISGHKSVSWYQQVLGQGPQFIFQYYEKEERGRGNFPDRFSARQFPNYSSELNVNALLLGDSALYLCASSLGAGGLYEQFFGPGTRLTVL.

The sample holds many counts of this clonotype. This rearrangement joins TRBV28 to TRBJ2-7; 7 bases fit TRBD1. The trim removed 5 bases at V and 3 bases at J, leaving 10 bases unmatched. Germline CDR1 reads MDHEN; CDR2 reads SYDVKM. The CDR3 length is 15 residues. This CDR3 is CASSLRQGVGYEQYF. Written as DNA, the CDR3 is TGTGCCAGCAGTCTACGACAGGGAGTCGGCTACGAGCAGTACTTC.

The V gene is TRBV9, the J gene TRBJ2-7; tentatively, D is TRBD1 or TRBD2 (5 bases each). The CDR3 has 14 residues. V was trimmed by 3 bases and J by 3 bases, leaving 13 bases between them. In germline, CDR1 is SGDLS, CDR2 YYNGEE. The CDR3 sequence: CASSEGDGIYEQYF. The CDR3 coding sequence is TGTGCCAGCAGCGAAGGGGACGGGATCTACGAGCAGTACTTC.

This clonotype was seen repeatedly, ten times or more. The chain couples TRBV28 to TRBJ2-7; TRBD2 matches at 9 bases. This CDR3 has 17 amino acids. Per the germline V gene, CDR1 is MDHEN and CDR2 is SYDVKM. Germline trimming cut 4 bases from V and 1 base from J; bases unmatched to any gene: 11. The CDR3 here is CASSSPILSGRSYEQYF. CDR3 in DNA: TGTGCCAGCAGTTCCCCGATCCTAAGCGGGAGGTCCTACGAGCAGTACTTC.

At least ten counts were recorded for this clonotype. The CDR3 sequence: CASSLVGGEKLFF. CDR3 DNA: TGTGCCAGCAGCTTAGTTGGAGGGGAAAAACTGTTTTTT. The chain is built from TRBV7-9 and TRBJ1-4, with D unresolved. Per germline, CDR1 SEHNR and CDR2 FQNEAQ (reference sequence). This CDR3 comprises 13 residues. Deletions cut 1 base from V and 8 bases from J, with 8 bases between.

A single count supports this clonotype. The chain joins TRBV6-5 to TRBJ2-3, with 10 bases aligning to TRBD2. The length of the CDR3 is 16 residues. Per the germline V gene, CDR1 is MNHEY and CDR2 is SVGAGI. V was clipped by 1 base and J by 2 bases; unmatched bases: 3. This CDR3 is CASSYFGLAATDTQYF. CDR3 DNA sequence: TGTGCCAGCAGTTACTTCGGACTAGCGGCCACAGATACGCAGTATTTT.

The chain links TRBV5-1 to TRBJ1-1, with D tentatively TRBD1 (5 bases). The CDR3 covers 15 residues. Looked up from germline, CDR1 is SGHRS and CDR2 is YFSETQ. V was pared by 7 bases and J by 5 bases, with 21 bases between. DNA of the CDR3: TGCGCCAGCTGTACAGGCCCCGGGTACGGTACTGAAGCTTTCTTT. Amino acids: CASCTGPGYGTEAFF.